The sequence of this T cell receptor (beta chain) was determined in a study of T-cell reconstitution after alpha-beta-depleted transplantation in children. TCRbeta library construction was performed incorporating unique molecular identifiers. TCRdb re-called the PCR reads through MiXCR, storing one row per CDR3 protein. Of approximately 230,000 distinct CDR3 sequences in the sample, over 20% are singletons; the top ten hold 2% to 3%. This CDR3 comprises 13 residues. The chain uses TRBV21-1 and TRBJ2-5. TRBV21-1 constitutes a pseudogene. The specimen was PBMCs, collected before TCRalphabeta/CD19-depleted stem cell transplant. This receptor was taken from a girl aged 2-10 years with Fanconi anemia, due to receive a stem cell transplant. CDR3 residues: CASSKDTQETQYF. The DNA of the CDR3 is TGTGCCAGCAGCAAAGACACGCAAGAGACCCAGTACTTC.